This TCR beta chain was sequenced during a study of CD8 T cells in ankylosing spondylitis. General observations from the study: A motif in TCR beta, a set of under ten highly homologous variants, appeared characteristic of ankylosing spondylitis blood.

The germline V gene has CDR1 SGHRS and CDR2 YFSETQ. This CDR3 contains 15 residues. V gave up 4 bases and J gave up 4 bases; unmatched junction bases: 8. TCRdb analysed the 5' RACE reads with MiXCR anew, one entry per CDR3 protein. The sample has some 200,000 distinct CDR3 sequences, 15% to 20% seen once. This clonotype came up many times. What it binds is not known. This sequence was found in a male donor between 10 and 30 years old with ankylosing spondylitis or in good health (not recorded which). The sequencing sample was made of blood, either unsorted or a sorted T cell fraction (not recorded which). The rearrangement uses TRBV5-1 and TRBJ2-5; TRBD1 aligns across 9 bases. CDR3 bases: TGCGCCAGCAGCCGACAGGGGGACCCTCGAGAGACCCAGTACTTC. Its protein is CASSRQGDPRETQYF.